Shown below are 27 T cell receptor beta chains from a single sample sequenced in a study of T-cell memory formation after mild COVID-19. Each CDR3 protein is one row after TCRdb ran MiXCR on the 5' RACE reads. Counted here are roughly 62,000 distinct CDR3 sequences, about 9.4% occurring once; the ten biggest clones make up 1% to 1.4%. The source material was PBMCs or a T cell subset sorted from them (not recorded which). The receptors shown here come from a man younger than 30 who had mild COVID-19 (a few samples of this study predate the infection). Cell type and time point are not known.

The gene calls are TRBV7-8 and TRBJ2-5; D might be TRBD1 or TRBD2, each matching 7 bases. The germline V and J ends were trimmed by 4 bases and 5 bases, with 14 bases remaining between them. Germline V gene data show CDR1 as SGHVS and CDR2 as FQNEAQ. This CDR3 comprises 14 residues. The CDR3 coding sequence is TGTGCCAGCAGCTATACAGGGGAGGGGGAGACCCAGTACTTC. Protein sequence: CASSYTGEGETQYF.

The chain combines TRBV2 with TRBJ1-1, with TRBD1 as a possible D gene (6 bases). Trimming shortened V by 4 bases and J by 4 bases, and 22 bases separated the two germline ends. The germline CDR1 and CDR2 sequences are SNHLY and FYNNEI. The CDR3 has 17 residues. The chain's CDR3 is CASSVGGFLQGPTEAFF. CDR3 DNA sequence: TGTGCCAGCAGTGTAGGAGGGTTTCTACAGGGTCCCACTGAAGCTTTCTTT.

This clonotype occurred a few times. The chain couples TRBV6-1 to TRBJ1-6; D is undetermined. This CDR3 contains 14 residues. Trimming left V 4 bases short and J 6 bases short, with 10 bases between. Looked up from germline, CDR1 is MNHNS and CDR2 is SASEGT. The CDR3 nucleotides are TGTGCCAGCAGTGTACCAGGATTTAATTCACCCCTCCACTTT. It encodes CASSVPGFNSPLHF.

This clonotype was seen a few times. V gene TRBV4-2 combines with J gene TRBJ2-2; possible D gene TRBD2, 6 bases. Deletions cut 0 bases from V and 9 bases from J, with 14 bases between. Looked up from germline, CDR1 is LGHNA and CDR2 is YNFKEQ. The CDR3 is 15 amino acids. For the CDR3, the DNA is TGTGCCAGCAGCCAAGAAATAGCGGAAGGTCGGGAGCTGTTTTTT. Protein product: CASSQEIAEGRELFF.

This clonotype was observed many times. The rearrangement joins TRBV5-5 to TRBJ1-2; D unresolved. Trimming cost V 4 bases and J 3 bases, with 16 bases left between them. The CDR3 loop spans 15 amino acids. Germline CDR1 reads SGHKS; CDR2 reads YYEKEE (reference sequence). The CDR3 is CASSPRGALDYGYTF. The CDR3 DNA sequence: TGTGCCAGCAGCCCCCGGGGTGCCCTGGACTATGGCTACACCTTC.

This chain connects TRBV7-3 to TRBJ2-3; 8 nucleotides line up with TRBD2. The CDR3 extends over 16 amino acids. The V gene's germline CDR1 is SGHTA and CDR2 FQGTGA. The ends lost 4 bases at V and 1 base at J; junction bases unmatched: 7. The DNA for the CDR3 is TGTGCCAGCAGCTCCCGAGGGCGGGGGGGCACAGATACGCAGTATTTT. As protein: CASSSRGRGGTDTQYF. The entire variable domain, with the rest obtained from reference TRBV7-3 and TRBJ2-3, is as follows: GAGVSQTPSNKVTEKGKYVELRCDPISGHTALYWYRQSLGQGPEFLIYFQGTGAADDSGLPNDRFFAVRPEGSVSTLKIQRTERGDSAVYLCASSSRGRGGTDTQYFGPGTRLTVL.

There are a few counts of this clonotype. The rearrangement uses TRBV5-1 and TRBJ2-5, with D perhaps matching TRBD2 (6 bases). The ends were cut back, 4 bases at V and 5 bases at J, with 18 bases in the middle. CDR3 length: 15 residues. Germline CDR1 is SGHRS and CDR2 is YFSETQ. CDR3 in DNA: TGCGCCAGCAGCCCGGGGGACGGGGCAGGGGAGACCCAGTACTTC. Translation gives CASSPGDGAGETQYF.

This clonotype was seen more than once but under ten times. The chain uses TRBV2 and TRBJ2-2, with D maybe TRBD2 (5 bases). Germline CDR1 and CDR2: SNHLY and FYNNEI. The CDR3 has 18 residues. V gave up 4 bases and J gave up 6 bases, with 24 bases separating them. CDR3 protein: CASSVLGSTADGAGELFF. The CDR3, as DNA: TGTGCCAGCAGTGTGTTGGGCAGTACAGCAGACGGGGCCGGGGAGCTGTTTTTT.

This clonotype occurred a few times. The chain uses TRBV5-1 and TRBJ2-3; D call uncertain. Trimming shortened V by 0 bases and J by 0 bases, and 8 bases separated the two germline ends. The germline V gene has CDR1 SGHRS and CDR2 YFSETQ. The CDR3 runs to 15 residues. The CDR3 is CASSLAVVSTDTQYF. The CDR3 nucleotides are TGCGCCAGCAGCTTGGCCGTGGTCAGCACAGATACGCAGTATTTT.

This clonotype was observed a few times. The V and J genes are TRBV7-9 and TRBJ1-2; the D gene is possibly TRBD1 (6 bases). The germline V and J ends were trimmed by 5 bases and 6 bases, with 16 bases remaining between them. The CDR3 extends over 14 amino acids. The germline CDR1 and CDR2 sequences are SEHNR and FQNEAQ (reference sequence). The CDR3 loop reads CASSHRGFEDGYTF. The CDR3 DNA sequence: TGTGCCAGCAGCCATAGGGGGTTTGAAGATGGCTACACCTTC.

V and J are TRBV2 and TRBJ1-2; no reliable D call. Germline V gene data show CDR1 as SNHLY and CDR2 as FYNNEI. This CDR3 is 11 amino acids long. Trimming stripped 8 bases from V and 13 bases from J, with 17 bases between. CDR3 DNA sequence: TGTGCCAGCTCTAACGGTGGCGGGGTCACCTTC. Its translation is CASSNGGGVTF.

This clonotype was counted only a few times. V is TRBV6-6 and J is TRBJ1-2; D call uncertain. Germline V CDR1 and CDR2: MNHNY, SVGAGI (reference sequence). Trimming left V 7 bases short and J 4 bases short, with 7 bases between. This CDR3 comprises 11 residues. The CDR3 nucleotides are TGTGCCAGCATGGATGGCTATGGCTACACCTTC. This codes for CASMDGYGYTF.

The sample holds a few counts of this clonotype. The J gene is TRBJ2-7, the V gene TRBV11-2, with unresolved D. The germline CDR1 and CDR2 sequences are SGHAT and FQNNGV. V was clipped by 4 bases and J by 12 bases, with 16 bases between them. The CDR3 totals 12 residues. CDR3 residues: CASSWSGPSGYF. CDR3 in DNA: TGTGCCAGCAGCTGGTCGGGTCCCTCGGGGTACTTC.

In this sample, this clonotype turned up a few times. The CDR3 protein is CASSFQGRETQYF. CDR3 sequence (DNA): TGTGCCAGCAGTTTCCAGGGGCGGGAGACCCAGTACTTC. The V gene is TRBV12-3 or TRBV12-4, the J gene TRBJ2-5, with D possibly TRBD1 on 6 matching bases. The CDR3 covers 13 residues. V was pared by 3 bases and J by 5 bases, with 10 bases between.

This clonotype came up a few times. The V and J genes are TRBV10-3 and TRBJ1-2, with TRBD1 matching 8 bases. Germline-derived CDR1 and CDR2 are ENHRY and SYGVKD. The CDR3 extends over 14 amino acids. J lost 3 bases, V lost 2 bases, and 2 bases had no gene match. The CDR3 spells CAISEPDRDYGYTF. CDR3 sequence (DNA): TGTGCCATCAGTGAGCCGGACAGGGACTATGGCTACACCTTC.

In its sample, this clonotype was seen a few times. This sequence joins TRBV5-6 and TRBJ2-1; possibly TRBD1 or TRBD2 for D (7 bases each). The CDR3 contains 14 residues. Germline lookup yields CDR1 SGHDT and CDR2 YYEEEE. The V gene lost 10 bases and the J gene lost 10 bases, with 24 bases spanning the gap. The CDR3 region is CASLSNPGGDEQFF. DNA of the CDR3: TGTGCCTCCTTATCGAACCCAGGGGGGGACGAGCAGTTCTTC.

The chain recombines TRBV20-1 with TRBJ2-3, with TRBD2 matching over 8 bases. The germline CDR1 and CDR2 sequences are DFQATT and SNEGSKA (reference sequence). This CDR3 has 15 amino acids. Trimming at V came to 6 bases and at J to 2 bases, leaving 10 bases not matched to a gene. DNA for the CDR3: TGCAGTGCCACGAGCGGGGGCCATTTCACAGATACGCAGTATTTT. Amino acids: CSATSGGHFTDTQYF.

The CDR3 DNA follows: TGTGCCAGCTCACCAGGGGGAGTAGCTTTCTTT. Protein sequence: CASSPGGVAFF. The chain links TRBV18 to TRBJ1-1, with TRBD1 as a possible D gene (5 bases). CDR1 KGHSH and CDR2 LQKENI come from the germline V gene. V lost 2 bases, J lost 10 bases, and 8 bases lay in between. This CDR3 is 11 amino acids long.

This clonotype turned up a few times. The CDR3 DNA is TGTGCCAGCAGGCCGGACAATCAGCCCCAGCATTTT. Protein sequence: CASRPDNQPQHF. This chain uses TRBV27 with TRBJ1-5; D is uncertain. Trimming took 6 bases from V and 3 from J, leaving 6 bases between them. The length of the CDR3 is 12 residues. CDR1 and CDR2 (germline): MNHEY, SMNVEV (reference sequence).

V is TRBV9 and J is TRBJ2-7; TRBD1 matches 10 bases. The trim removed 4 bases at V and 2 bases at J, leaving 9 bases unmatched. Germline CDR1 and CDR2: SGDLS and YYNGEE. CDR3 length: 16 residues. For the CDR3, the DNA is TGTGCCAGCAGCCAGAGGGGCGGGACAGGGGCCTACGAGCAGTACTTC. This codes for CASSQRGGTGAYEQYF.

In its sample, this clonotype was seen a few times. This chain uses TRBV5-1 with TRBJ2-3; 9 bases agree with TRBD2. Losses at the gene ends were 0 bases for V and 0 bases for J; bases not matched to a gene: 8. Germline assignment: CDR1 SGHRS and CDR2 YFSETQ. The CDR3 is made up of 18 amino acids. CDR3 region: CASSLAVGGGASTDTQYF. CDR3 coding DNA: TGCGCCAGCAGCTTGGCCGTTGGCGGGGGGGCTAGCACAGATACGCAGTATTTT.

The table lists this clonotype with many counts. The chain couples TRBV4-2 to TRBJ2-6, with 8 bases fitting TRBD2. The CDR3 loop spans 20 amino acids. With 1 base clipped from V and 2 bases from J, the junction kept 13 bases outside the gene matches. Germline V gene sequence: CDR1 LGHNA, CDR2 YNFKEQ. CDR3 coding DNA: TGTGCCAGCAGCCAAGCCGGGAGGGGAACACACCACCCTGGGGCCAACGTCCTGACTTTC. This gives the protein CASSQAGRGTHHPGANVLTF.

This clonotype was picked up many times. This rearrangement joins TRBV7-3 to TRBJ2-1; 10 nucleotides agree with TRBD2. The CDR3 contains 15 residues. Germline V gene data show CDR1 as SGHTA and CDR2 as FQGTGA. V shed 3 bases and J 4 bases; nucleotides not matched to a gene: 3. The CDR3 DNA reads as TGTGCCAGCAGCTTTAGCGGGGGGAGTTACAATGAGCAGTTCTTC. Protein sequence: CASSFSGGSYNEQFF. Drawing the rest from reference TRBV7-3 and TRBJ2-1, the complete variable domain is GAGVSQTPSNKVTEKGKYVELRCDPISGHTALYWYRQSLGQGPEFLIYFQGTGAADDSGLPNDRFFAVRPEGSVSTLKIQRTERGDSAVYLCASSFSGGSYNEQFFGPGTRLTVL.

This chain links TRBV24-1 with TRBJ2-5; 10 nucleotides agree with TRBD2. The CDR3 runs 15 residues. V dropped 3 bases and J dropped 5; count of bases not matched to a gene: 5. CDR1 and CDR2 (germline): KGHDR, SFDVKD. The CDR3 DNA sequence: TGTGCCACCAGTGATCCAGTAGCGGGGGGTGAGACCCAGTACTTC. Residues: CATSDPVAGGETQYF.

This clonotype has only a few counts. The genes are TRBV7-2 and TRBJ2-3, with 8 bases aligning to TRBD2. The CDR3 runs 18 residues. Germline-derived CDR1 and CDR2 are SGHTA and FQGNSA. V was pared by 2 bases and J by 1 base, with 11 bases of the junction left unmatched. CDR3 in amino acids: CASSLNRGGRVGTDTQYF. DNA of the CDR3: TGTGCCAGCAGCTTAAATCGGGGGGGCCGTGTGGGCACAGATACGCAGTATTTT.

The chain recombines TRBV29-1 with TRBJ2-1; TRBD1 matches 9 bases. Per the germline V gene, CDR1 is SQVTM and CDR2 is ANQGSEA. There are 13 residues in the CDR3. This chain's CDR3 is CLAGTGTYNEQFF. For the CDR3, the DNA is TGCCTCGCCGGGACAGGGACCTACAATGAGCAGTTCTTC.

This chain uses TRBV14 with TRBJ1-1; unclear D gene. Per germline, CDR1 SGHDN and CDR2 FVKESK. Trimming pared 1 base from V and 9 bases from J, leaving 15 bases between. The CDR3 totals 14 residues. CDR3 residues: CASSQVGISGQAFF. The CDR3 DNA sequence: TGTGCCAGCAGCCAAGTTGGAATATCTGGCCAAGCTTTCTTT.